A single sample gave rise to the 32 T cell receptor beta chains below, sequenced in a study of T cells expressing NK-cell markers. Reanalyzing the 5' RACE reads, TCRdb keeps one entry per CDR3 protein, without DNA. The listing contains roughly 450,000 distinct CDR3 sequences. Sample: blood T cells: a sorted CD56 or NKG2C T cell subset, CD4+ or CD8+ T cells, or bulk PBMC T cells (not recorded which). The source is a woman aged 45 to 65 in good health.

This rearrangement joins TRBV6-4 to TRBJ2-3. There are 13 residues in the CDR3. The germline gives CDR1 MRHNA, CDR2 SNTAGT. The CDR3 loop reads CASSDSGPDTQYF.

The chain couples TRBV29-1 to TRBJ2-3; TCRdb outputs TRBD2, but without DNA this stays unchecked. This CDR3 spans 14 amino acids. Germline-derived CDR1 and CDR2 are SQVTM and ANQGSEA. The CDR3 protein is CSAITSASTDTQYF.

The chain combines TRBV12-3 or TRBV12-4 with TRBJ1-1; there is no DNA to check the TCRdb D call of TRBD1. This CDR3 spans 11 amino acids. The CDR3 spells CASTRDRVAFF.

The V and J genes are TRBV20-1 and TRBJ2-7; as DNA is missing, the TRBD1 call by TCRdb cannot be tested. The CDR3 is 14 amino acids. Looked up from germline, CDR1 is DFQATT and CDR2 is SNEGSKA (reference sequence). The CDR3 here is CSFLDRDNSYEQYF.

V and J are TRBV4-1 and TRBJ2-2; TCRdb's D call, TRBD2, is unchecked because there is no DNA. The CDR3 has 17 residues. Germline V CDR1 and CDR2: MGHRA, YSYEKL. The CDR3 sequence: CASSQDRLAGVPGELFF.

J is TRBJ1-6 and V is TRBV27; there is no DNA to check the TCRdb D call of TRBD1. The CDR3 sequence is 13 residues long. Germline CDR1 reads MNHEY; CDR2 reads SMNVEV (reference sequence). The CDR3 here is CASSLWGARPLHF.

The chain combines TRBV11-3 with TRBJ2-5; the TCRdb D gene call, TRBD1, has no DNA to confirm it. The CDR3 loop spans 12 amino acids. In germline, CDR1 is SGHNT, CDR2 YENEEA. CDR3 loop: CASTLQGETQYF.

The V and J genes are TRBV18 and TRBJ2-1; the TRBD2 assignment by TCRdb is unverifiable without DNA. Germline V gives CDR1 KGHSH, CDR2 LQKENI. The CDR3 loop spans 16 amino acids. The CDR3 region is CASSPPSGTSYNEQFF.

The genes are TRBV3-1 and TRBJ2-2; the TCRdb D gene call, TRBD2, has no DNA to confirm it. The V gene's germline CDR1 is LGHDT and CDR2 YNNKEL (reference sequence). There are 15 residues in the CDR3. The CDR3 protein is CASSQRGRAPGELFF.

The rearrangement joins TRBV5-1 to TRBJ2-1. This CDR3 contains 14 residues. Germline V gives CDR1 SGHRS, CDR2 YFSETQ. Here the CDR3 reads CASGAWGPYNEQFF. The full variable domain, rest sourced from reference TRBV5-1 and TRBJ2-1, is KAGVTQTPRYLIKTRGQQVTLSCSPISGHRSVSWYQQTPGQGLQFLFEYFSETQRNKGNFPGRFSGRQFSNSRSEMNVSTLELGDSALYLCASGAWGPYNEQFFGPGTRLTVL.

This CDR3 is CSAAEGTALYGYTF. The rearrangement uses TRBV20-1 and TRBJ1-2; TCRdb designates TRBD1, a call that cannot be tested without DNA. CDR1 and CDR2 (germline): DFQATT, SNEGSKA (reference sequence). The CDR3 length is 14 residues.

The chain carries TRBV2 and TRBJ2-3; the D call from TCRdb, TRBD2, cannot be confirmed without DNA. CDR3 length: 15 amino acids. CDR1 and CDR2 from the germline V gene are SNHLY and FYNNEI. The CDR3 loop reads CASREGGRSTDTQYF.

This sequence joins TRBV7-9 and TRBJ2-1; TCRdb outputs TRBD2, but without DNA this stays unchecked. The CDR3 runs to 15 residues. CDR1 SEHNR and CDR2 FQNEAQ come from the germline V gene (reference sequence). The CDR3 here is CASPRLPSAHNEQFF.

The V call is TRBV5-6, the J call TRBJ2-3; TCRdb returns TRBD1, unconfirmable since there is no DNA. CDR1 and CDR2 (germline): SGHDT, YYEEEE. CDR3 size: 16 residues. The CDR3 sequence is CASSLARTGSTDTQYF.

This chain links TRBV4-1 with TRBJ2-3; TCRdb's D gene call, TRBD1, goes unchecked for lack of DNA. The CDR3 contains 14 residues. Germline V lookup: CDR1 MGHRA, CDR2 YSYEKL. The CDR3 loop reads CATTGTGKSDTQYF.

The V call is TRBV29-1, the J call TRBJ1-1. This CDR3 is 11 amino acids long. Germline V CDR1 and CDR2: SQVTM, ANQGSEA. CDR3 sequence: CSVPQDSEAFF.

The rearrangement uses TRBV12-3 or TRBV12-4 and TRBJ2-3; with no DNA, the TCRdb D assignment of TRBD2 cannot be verified. This CDR3 comprises 19 residues. The CDR3 region is CASSPTGLAGGSSTDTQYF.

The chain combines TRBV6-6 with TRBJ2-5; as DNA is missing, the TRBD1 call by TCRdb cannot be tested. The CDR3 has 15 amino acids. The germline CDR1 and CDR2 sequences are MNHNY and SVGAGI (reference sequence). The chain's CDR3 is CASRPAGRPMRTQYF.

The chain employs TRBV4-1 and TRBJ2-1. Germline V gene sequence: CDR1 MGHRA, CDR2 YSYEKL. The CDR3 sequence is 17 residues long. CDR3: CASSQDQGFSDGVSQFF.

The CDR3: CASSALRRNHNEQFF. The rearrangement uses TRBV5-1 and TRBJ2-1. The CDR3 runs to 15 residues. The V gene's germline CDR1 is SGHRS and CDR2 YFSETQ.

The chain recombines TRBV20-1 with TRBJ2-3; TCRdb's D gene call, TRBD2, goes unchecked for lack of DNA. From germline, CDR1 is DFQATT and CDR2 SNEGSKA (reference sequence). This CDR3 region has 15 residues. CDR3 protein: CSAAEVRAMTDTQYF.

The chain recombines TRBV20-1 with TRBJ2-5; there is no DNA to check the TCRdb D call of TRBD1. The germline CDR1 and CDR2 sequences are DFQATT and SNEGSKA (reference sequence). There are 14 residues in the CDR3. CDR3 region: CSAHGATTQETQYF.

The V and J genes are TRBV15 and TRBJ2-1; the D gene TCRdb calls, TRBD1, cannot be checked with no DNA. CDR3 size: 16 residues. Germline lookup yields CDR1 LNHNV and CDR2 YYDKDF (reference sequence). Here the CDR3 reads CATSRPHGTGRDEQFF.

V usage is TRBV12-3 or TRBV12-4 and J usage is TRBJ1-2. There are 16 residues in the CDR3. The chain's CDR3 is CASSLRRLVSNYGYTF.

This rearrangement joins TRBV6-1 to TRBJ2-1; the TCRdb call, TRBD2, lacks DNA for checking. This CDR3 spans 16 amino acids. Germline CDR1 and CDR2: MNHNS and SASEGT. Here the CDR3 reads CASSEALGGPRNEQFF.

The chain combines TRBV12-3 or TRBV12-4 with TRBJ1-1; TCRdb's assignment of TRBD1 cannot be checked, as there is no DNA. This CDR3 is 15 amino acids long. The CDR3: CASSLRHSANTEAFF.

The V gene is TRBV4-1, the J gene TRBJ2-2; TCRdb's D call of TRBD2 is untestable without DNA. The CDR3 totals 20 residues. The germline CDR1 and CDR2 sequences are MGHRA and YSYEKL. The CDR3 spells CASSQGGLAGGRIGTGELFF.

This chain joins TRBV29-1 and TRBJ1-2; TCRdb gives TRBD1 as the D gene, but with no DNA this cannot be confirmed. In germline, CDR1 is SQVTM, CDR2 ANQGSEA. The CDR3 runs to 12 residues. CDR3 sequence: CSVWTGNYGYTF.

V and J are TRBV15 and TRBJ2-1; TCRdb calls TRBD2, which cannot be checked without DNA. CDR3 length: 16 amino acids. Per the germline V gene, CDR1 is LNHNV and CDR2 is YYDKDF (reference sequence). The CDR3 region is CATSRDQTSGHNEQFF.

The chain couples TRBV27 to TRBJ2-3; the TCRdb D gene call, TRBD2, has no DNA to confirm it. This CDR3 spans 13 amino acids. Germline V lookup: CDR1 MNHEY, CDR2 SMNVEV (reference sequence). The CDR3 sequence: CASRPTGRDTQYF.

The chain is built from TRBV12-3 or TRBV12-4 and TRBJ2-6. This CDR3 region has 15 residues. The chain's CDR3 is CASTRWGSGANVLTF.

The J gene is TRBJ2-5, the V gene TRBV20-1; without DNA, the TCRdb call of TRBD1 cannot be checked. CDR1 and CDR2 (germline): DFQATT, SNEGSKA (reference sequence). The CDR3 extends over 14 amino acids. The chain's CDR3 is CSAWDPEVAETQYF.